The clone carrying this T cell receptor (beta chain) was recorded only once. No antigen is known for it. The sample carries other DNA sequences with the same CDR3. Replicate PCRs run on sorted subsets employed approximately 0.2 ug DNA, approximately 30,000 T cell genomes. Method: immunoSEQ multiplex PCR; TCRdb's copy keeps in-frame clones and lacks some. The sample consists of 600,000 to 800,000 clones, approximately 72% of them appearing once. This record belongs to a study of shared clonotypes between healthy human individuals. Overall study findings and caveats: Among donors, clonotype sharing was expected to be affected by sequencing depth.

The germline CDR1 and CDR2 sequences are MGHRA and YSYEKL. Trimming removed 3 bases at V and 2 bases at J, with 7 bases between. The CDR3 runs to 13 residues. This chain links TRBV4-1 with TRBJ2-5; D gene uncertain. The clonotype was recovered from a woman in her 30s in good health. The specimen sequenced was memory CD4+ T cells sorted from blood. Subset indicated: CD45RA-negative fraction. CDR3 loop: CASSQGSQETQYF. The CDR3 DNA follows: TGCGCCAGCAGCCAGGGCAGTCAAGAGACCCAGTACTTC.